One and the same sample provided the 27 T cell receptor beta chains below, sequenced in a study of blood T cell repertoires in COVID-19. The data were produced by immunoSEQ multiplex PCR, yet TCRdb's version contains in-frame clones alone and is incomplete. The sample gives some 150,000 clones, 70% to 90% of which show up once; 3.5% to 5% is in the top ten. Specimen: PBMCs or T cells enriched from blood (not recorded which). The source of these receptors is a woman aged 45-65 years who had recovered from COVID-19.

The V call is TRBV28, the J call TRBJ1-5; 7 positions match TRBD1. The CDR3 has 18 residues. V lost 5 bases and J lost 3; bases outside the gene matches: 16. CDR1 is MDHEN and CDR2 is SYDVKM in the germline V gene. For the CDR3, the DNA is TGTGCCAGCAGTCCCCAAGGGGGCCTAGGCGTCAACAATCAGCCCCAGCATTTT. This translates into CASSPQGGLGVNNQPQHF. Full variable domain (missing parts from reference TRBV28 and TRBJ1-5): DVKVTQSSRYLVKRTGEKVFLECVQDMDHENMFWYRQDPGLGLRLIYFSYDVKMKEKGDIPEGYSVSREKKERFSLILESASTNQTSMYLCASSPQGGLGVNNQPQHFGDGTRLSIL.

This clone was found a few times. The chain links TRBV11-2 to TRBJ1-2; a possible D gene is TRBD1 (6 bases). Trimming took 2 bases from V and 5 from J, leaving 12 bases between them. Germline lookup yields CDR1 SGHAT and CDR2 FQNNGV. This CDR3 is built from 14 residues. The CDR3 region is CASSLQGRGYGYTF. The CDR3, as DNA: TGTGCCAGCAGCTTACAGGGTAGGGGGTATGGCTACACCTTC.

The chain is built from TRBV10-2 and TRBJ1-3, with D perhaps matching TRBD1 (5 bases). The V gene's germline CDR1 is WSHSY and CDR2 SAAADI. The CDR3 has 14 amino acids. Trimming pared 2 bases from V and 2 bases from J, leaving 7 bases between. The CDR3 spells CASSEVGAGNTIYF. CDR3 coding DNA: TGCGCCAGCAGTGAGGTAGGGGCTGGAAACACCATATATTTT.

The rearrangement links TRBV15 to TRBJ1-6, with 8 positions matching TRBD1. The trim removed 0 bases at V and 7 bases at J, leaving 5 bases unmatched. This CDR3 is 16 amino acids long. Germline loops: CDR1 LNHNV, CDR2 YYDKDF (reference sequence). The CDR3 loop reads CATSRDLDRANSPLHF. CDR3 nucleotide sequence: TGTGCCACCAGCAGAGACCTGGACAGGGCAAATTCACCCCTCCACTTT.

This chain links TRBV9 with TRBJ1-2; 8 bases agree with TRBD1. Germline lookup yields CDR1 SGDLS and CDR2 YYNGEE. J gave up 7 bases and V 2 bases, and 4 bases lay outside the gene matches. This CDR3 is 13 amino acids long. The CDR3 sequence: CASSVGQGSGYTF. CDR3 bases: TGTGCCAGCAGCGTCGGACAGGGATCTGGCTACACCTTC. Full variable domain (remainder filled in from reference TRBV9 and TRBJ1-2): DSGVTQTPKHLITATGQRVTLRCSPRSGDLSVYWYQQSLDQGLQFLIQYYNGEERAKGNILERFSAQQFPDLHSELNLSSLELGDSALYFCASSVGQGSGYTFGSGTRLTVV.

CDR3 DNA sequence: TGTGCCAGCAGTTACCCCCGGGGTGATGAGCAGTTCTTC. Protein product: CASSYPRGDEQFF. The chain has TRBV6-5 and TRBJ2-1; weak D call: TRBD2 (5 bases). Trimming took off 2 bases at V and 8 bases at J, with 10 bases between the two ends. The CDR3 has 13 residues. Germline V gene lookup returns CDR1 MNHEY and CDR2 SVGAGI.

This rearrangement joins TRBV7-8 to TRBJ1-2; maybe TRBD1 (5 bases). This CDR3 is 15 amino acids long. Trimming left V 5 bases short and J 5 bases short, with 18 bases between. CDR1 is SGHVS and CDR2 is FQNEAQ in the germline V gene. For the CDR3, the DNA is TGTGCCAGCAGCCTTATGACAGCTACGCTTTATGGCTACACCTTC. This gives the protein CASSLMTATLYGYTF.

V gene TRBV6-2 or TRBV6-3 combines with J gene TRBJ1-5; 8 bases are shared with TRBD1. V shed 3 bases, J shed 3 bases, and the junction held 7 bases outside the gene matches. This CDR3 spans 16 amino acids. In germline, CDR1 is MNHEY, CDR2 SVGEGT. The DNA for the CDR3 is TGTGCCAGCAGTTATGTTTCCAGGGGGCTCAATCAGCCCCAGCATTTT. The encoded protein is CASSYVSRGLNQPQHF.

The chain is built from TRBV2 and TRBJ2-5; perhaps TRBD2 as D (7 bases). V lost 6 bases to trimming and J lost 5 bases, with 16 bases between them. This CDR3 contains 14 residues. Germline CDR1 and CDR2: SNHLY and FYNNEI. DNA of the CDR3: TGTGCCAGCAGCTCACTAGGGGGGGCTGAGACCCAGTACTTC. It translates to CASSSLGGAETQYF.

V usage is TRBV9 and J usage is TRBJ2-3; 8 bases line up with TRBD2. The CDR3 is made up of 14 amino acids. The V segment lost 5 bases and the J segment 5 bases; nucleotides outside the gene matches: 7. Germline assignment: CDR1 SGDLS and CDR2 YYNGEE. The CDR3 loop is CASSRGRKIDTQYF. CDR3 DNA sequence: TGTGCCAGCAGTCGCGGGAGGAAGATAGATACGCAGTATTTT.

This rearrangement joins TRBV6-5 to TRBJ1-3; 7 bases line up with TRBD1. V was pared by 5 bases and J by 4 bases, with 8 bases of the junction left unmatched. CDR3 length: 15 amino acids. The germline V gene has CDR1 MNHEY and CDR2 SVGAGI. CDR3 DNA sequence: TGTGCCAGCAGTCCCTCCGACAGGGCCGGAAACACCATATATTTT. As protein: CASSPSDRAGNTIYF.

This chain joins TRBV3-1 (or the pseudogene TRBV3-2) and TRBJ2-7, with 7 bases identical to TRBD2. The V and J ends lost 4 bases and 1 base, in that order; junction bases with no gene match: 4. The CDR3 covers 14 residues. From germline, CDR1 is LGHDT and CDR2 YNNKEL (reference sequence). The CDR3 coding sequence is TGTGCCAGCAGCCCAAGAGCGGGATCCTACGAGCAGTACGTC. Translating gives CASSPRAGSYEQYV.

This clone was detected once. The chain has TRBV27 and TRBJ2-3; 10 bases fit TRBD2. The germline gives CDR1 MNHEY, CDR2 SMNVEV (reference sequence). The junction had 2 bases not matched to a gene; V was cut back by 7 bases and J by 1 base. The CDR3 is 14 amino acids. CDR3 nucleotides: TGTGCCAGCATTGGACTAGCGGGCACAGATACGCAGTATTTT. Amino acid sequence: CASIGLAGTDTQYF.

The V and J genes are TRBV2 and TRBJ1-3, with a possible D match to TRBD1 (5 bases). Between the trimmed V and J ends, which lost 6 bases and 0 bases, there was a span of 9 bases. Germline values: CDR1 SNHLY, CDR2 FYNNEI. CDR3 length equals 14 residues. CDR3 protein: CASSQGHSGNTIYF. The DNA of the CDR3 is TGTGCCAGCAGCCAGGGCCACTCTGGAAACACCATATATTTT.

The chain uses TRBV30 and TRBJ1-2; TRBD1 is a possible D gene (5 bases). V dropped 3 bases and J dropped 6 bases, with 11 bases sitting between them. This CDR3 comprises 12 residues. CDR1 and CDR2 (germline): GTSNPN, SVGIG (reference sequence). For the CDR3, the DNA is TGTGCCTGGAGCGGATTAGGGGATGGCTACACCTTC. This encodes CAWSGLGDGYTF. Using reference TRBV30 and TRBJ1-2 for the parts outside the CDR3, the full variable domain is SQTIHQWPATLVQPVGSPLSLECTVEGTSNPNLYWYRQAAGRGLQLLFYSVGIGQISSEVPQNLSASRPQDRQFILSSKKLLLSDSGFYLCAWSGLGDGYTFGSGTRLTVV.

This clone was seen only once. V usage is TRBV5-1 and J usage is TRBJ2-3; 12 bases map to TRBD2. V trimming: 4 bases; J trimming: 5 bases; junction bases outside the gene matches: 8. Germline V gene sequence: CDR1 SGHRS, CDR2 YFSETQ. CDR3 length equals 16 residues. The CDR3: CASSPRLAGVVDTQYF. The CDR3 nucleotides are TGCGCCAGCAGCCCGAGACTAGCGGGGGTTGTAGATACGCAGTATTTT. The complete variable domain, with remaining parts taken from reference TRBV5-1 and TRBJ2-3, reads KAGVTQTPRYLIKTRGQQVTLSCSPISGHRSVSWYQQTPGQGLQFLFEYFSETQRNKGNFPGRFSGRQFSNSRSEMNVSTLELGDSALYLCASSPRLAGVVDTQYFGPGTRLTVL.

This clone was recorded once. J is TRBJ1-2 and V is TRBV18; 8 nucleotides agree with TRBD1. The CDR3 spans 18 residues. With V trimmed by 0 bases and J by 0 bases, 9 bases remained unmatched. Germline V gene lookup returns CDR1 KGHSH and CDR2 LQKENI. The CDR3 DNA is TGTGCCAGCTCACCACCGGTCAGCAGGGGGCCGACTAACTATGGCTACACCTTC. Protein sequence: CASSPPVSRGPTNYGYTF.

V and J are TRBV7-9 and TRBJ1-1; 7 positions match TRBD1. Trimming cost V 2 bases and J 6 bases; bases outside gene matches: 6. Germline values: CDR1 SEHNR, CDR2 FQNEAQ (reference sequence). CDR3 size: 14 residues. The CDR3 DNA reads TGTGCCAGCAGCTTAACAGGGGTCCCCTCTGAAGCTTTCTTT. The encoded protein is CASSLTGVPSEAFF.

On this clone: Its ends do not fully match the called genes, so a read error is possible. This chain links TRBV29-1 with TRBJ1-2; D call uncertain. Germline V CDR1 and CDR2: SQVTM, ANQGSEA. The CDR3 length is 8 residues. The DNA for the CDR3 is TGCAGCGTGCCCAAGGGAGCCTTC. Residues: CSVPKGAF.

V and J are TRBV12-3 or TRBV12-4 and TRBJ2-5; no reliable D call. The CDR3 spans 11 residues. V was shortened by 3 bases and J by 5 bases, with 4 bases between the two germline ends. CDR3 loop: CASSFAETQYF. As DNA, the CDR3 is TGTGCCAGCAGTTTTGCGGAGACCCAGTACTTC.

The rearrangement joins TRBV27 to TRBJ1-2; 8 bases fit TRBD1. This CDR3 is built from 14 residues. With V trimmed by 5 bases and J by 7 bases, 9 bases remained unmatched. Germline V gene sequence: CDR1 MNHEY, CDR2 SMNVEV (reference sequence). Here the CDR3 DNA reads TGTGCCAGCAGTCGACAGGGGTGGATGGGTGGCTACACCTTC. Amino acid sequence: CASSRQGWMGGYTF.

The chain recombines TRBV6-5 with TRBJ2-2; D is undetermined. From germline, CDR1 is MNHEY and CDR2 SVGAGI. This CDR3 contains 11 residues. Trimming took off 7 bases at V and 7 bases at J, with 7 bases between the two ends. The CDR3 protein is CASNNGGELFF. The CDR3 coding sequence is TGTGCCAGCAATAACGGCGGGGAGCTGTTTTTT.

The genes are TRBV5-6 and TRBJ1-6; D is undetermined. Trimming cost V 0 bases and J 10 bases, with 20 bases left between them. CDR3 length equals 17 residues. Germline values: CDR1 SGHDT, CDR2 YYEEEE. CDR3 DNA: TGTGCCAGCAGCTTGGGACCGGGGTCGCCCGCATACTCACCCCTCCACTTT. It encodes CASSLGPGSPAYSPLHF.

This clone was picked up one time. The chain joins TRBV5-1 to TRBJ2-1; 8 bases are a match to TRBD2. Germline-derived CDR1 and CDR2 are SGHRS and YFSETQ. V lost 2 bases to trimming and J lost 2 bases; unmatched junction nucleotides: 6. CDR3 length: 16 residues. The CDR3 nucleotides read TGCGCCAGCAGCTTCGCCGTTAGCGGGACCTACAATGAGCAGTTCTTC. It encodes CASSFAVSGTYNEQFF.

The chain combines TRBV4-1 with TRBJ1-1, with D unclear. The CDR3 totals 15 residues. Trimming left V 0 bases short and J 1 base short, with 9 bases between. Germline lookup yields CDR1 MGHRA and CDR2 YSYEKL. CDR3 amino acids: CASSQELRQNTEAFF. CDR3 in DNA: TGCGCCAGCAGCCAAGAGCTCCGACAGAACACTGAAGCTTTCTTT.

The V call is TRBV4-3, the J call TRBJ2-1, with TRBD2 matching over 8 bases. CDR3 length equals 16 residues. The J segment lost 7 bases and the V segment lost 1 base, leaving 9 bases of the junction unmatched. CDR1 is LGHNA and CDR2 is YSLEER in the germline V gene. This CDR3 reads CASSQVVGRAWNEQFF. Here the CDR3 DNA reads TGCGCCAGCAGCCAAGTGGTCGGGAGGGCCTGGAATGAGCAGTTCTTC.

CDR3 protein: CASSKLASGKNHEQFF. The CDR3 DNA reads TGTGCCAGCAGTAAACTGGCTAGCGGGAAGAACCATGAGCAGTTCTTC. The chain couples TRBV2 to TRBJ2-1; 9 nucleotides agree with TRBD2. The J segment lost 8 bases and the V segment lost 5 bases, leaving 13 bases of the junction unmatched. The CDR3 is 16 amino acids. The germline gives CDR1 SNHLY, CDR2 FYNNEI. Together with reference TRBV2 and TRBJ2-1, the CDR3 gives the full variable domain: EPEVTQTPSHQVTQMGQEVILRCVPISNHLYFYWYRQILGQKVEFLVSFYNNEISEKSEIFDDQFSVERPDGSNFTLKIRSTKLEDSAMYFCASSKLASGKNHEQFFGPGTRLTVL.